The rows below give T cell receptor beta chains drawn from one sample of a study of blood T cell repertoires in COVID-19. TCRdb's table, derived via immunoSEQ multiplex PCR, lists solely in-frame clones and lacks some. The sample includes roughly 280,000 clones, about nine tenths of them seen just once. The sample comprised PBMCs or T cells enriched from blood (not recorded which). Receptors originate from a woman aged 60 to 75 who had recovered from COVID-19. CDR3s include the opening cysteine and the closing phenylalanine or tryptophan. A D gene is named only where the DNA matches it firmly. A row's size may be missing; if present it is once, few, many or a size class.

size: NA; D: NA; V: TRBV15; J: TRBJ2-7; CDR3: CATSRATYEQYF; DNA: TGTGCCACCAGCAGAGCCACCTACGAGCAGTACTTC
size: NA; D: NA; V: TRBV5-8; J: TRBJ1-1; CDR3: CASSLYPGNTEAFF; DNA: TGTGCCAGCAGCTTGTATCCAGGGAACACTGAAGCTTTCTTT
size: NA; D: TRBD1; V: TRBV7-9; J: TRBJ1-4; CDR3: CASSSALNPGTANEKLFF; DNA: TGTGCCAGCAGCTCAGCCCTTAACCCCGGGACAGCTAATGAAAAACTGTTTTTT
size: NA; D: NA; V: TRBV5-8; J: TRBJ2-1; CDR3: CASRTYHLRLLGNEQFF; DNA: TGTGCCAGCCGTACATACCATCTCAGACTGCTTGGAAATGAGCAGTTCTTC
size: NA; D: NA; V: TRBV11-2; J: TRBJ2-7; CDR3: CASSQFGEQYF; DNA: TGTGCCAGCAGCCAATTCGGGGAGCAGTACTTC
size: NA; D: TRBD1; V: TRBV5-1; J: TRBJ2-5; CDR3: CASSLATGVETQYF; DNA: TGCGCCAGCAGCTTGGCGACAGGGGTTGAGACCCAGTACTTC
size: NA; D: TRBD1; V: TRBV9; J: TRBJ2-5; CDR3: CASGRTGGYQETQYF; DNA: TGTGCCAGCGGTCGGACAGGGGGCTATCAAGAGACCCAGTACTTC
size: NA; D: NA; V: TRBV28; J: TRBJ2-5; CDR3: CASSPNHRVRETQYF; DNA: TGTGCCAGCAGTCCCAACCACAGGGTACGAGAGACCCAGTACTTC
size: NA; D: TRBD2; V: TRBV7-3; J: TRBJ2-1; CDR3: CASSRASGSNEQFF; DNA: TGTGCCAGCAGCCGGGCTAGCGGGAGTAATGAGCAGTTCTTC
size: NA; D: NA; V: TRBV7-5; J: TRBJ1-5; CDR3: CARSLGTGMQPQHF; DNA: TGTGCCAGAAGCTTAGGGACAGGGATGCAGCCCCAGCATTTT
size: NA; D: NA; V: TRBV27; J: TRBJ1-2; CDR3: CASSSGLNYGYTF; DNA: TGTGCCAGCAGTTCGGGATTGAACTATGGCTACACCTTC
size: once; D: TRBD2; V: TRBV19; J: TRBJ2-7; CDR3: CASSLQRDRNEQYF; DNA: TGTGCCAGTAGTCTCCAGCGGGATAGGAACGAGCAGTACTTC
size: once; D: NA; V: TRBV4-2; J: TRBJ1-1; CDR3: CASSQDVFGGLAEAFF; DNA: TGTGCCAGCAGCCAAGACGTTTTCGGGGGTCTCGCTGAAGCTTTCTTT
size: NA; D: TRBD2; V: TRBV4-1; J: TRBJ2-7; CDR3: CASSQGPSGRYEQYF; DNA: TGCGCCAGCAGCCAAGGGCCTAGCGGGAGATACGAGCAGTACTTC
size: NA; D: NA; V: TRBV28; J: TRBJ1-2; CDR3: CASSLSYGYTF; DNA: TGTGCCAGCAGTTTATCGTATGGCTACACCTTC
size: NA; D: TRBD1; V: TRBV5-1; J: TRBJ1-1; CDR3: CASSSFTDRELKAFF; DNA: TGCGCCAGCAGCTCGTTCACCGACAGGGAACTTAAAGCTTTCTTT
size: many; D: TRBD1; V: TRBV15; J: TRBJ1-3; CDR3: CATSRDGQGLSGNTIYF; DNA: TGTGCCACCAGCAGAGATGGACAGGGTCTCTCTGGAAACACCATATATTTT
size: NA; D: TRBD1; V: TRBV5-1; J: TRBJ2-5; CDR3: CASSYGTGQETQYF; DNA: TGCGCCAGCAGCTACGGGACAGGCCAAGAGACCCAGTACTTC
size: NA; D: TRBD2; V: TRBV9; J: TRBJ2-6; CDR3: CASSVNSGLGAGANVLTF; DNA: TGTGCCAGCAGCGTTAATAGCGGGCTTGGGGCTGGGGCCAACGTCCTGACTTTC
size: few; D: NA; V: TRBV5-1; J: TRBJ1-1; CDR3: CASSTGLQNTEAFF; DNA: TGCGCCAGCAGCACGGGACTCCAGAACACTGAAGCTTTCTTT
size: NA; D: NA; V: TRBV7-9; J: TRBJ2-2; CDR3: CASTSRPGYTGELFF; DNA: TGTGCCAGCACCTCAAGACCGGGGTACACCGGGGAGCTGTTTTTT
size: NA; D: NA; V: TRBV5-1; J: TRBJ1-1; CDR3: CASSSGFKNTEAFF; DNA: TGCGCCAGCAGCTCGGGGTTTAAAAACACTGAAGCTTTCTTT